This is a list of T cell receptor beta chains from one sample in a study of blood T cell repertoires in COVID-19. Profiling relied on immunoSEQ multiplex PCR, and the TCRdb table lists in-frame clones only, not all of them. This table has about 74,000 clones, around nine tenths appearing once. Material: peripheral blood. The receptors shown here come from a man in his sixties or seventies with active or convalescent COVID-19. Both conserved end residues are part of each CDR3. D genes are given only for firm matches. A row's size may be missing; if present it is once, few, many or a size class.

TRBV7-8,NA,NA,TRBJ1-2,TGTGCCAGCAGCTTTAATACTCCGACAGCGGGCTACACCTTC,CASSFNTPTAGYTF
TRBV7-2,NA,NA,TRBJ1-2,TGTGCCAGCAGCTTAGGGACAAGAGGATTGGGCTACACCTTC,CASSLGTRGLGYTF
TRBV9,NA,TRBD2,TRBJ2-3,TGTGCCAGCAGCGTGCTAGCGGGAGGCCATGGGGATACGCAGTATTTT,CASSVLAGGHGDTQYF
TRBV18,NA,NA,TRBJ1-6,TGTGCCAGCTCACCAAAGAGATCCTATAATTCACCCCTCCACTTT,CASSPKRSYNSPLHF
TRBV10-2,NA,NA,TRBJ2-3,TGCGCCAGCGGAATCGAGCGGATAACAGATACGCAGTATTTT,CASGIERITDTQYF
TRBV12-3/TRBV12-4,NA,NA,TRBJ1-5,TGTGCCAGCACCGGACAGCATCAGCCCCAGCATTTT,CASTGQHQPQHF
TRBV19,NA,TRBD1,TRBJ2-3,TGTGCCAGTAGTACCGGACAGGGGTCAGGCACAGATACGCAGTATTTT,CASSTGQGSGTDTQYF
TRBV12-3/TRBV12-4,NA,NA,TRBJ2-5,TGTGCCAGCAGTTTAGGGCCAGGCGAGACCCAGTACTTC,CASSLGPGETQYF
TRBV20-1,NA,NA,TRBJ2-3,TGCAGTGCTAGTTTCGCAGGGGCAGATACGCAGTATTTT,CSASFAGADTQYF
TRBV2,NA,TRBD1,TRBJ1-5,TGTGCCAGCAGCGCTGGGACAGCCTTCAATCAGCCCCAGCATTTT,CASSAGTAFNQPQHF
TRBV29-1,NA,TRBD2,TRBJ2-1,TGCAGCGTTGAAGGCCTAGCGGGAGTTCGCGACAATGAGCAGTTCTTC,CSVEGLAGVRDNEQFF
TRBV15,NA,NA,TRBJ1-5,TGTGCCACCCGATGGGGGCTCGATAGCAATCAGCCCCAGCATTTT,CATRWGLDSNQPQHF
TRBV3-1/TRBV3-2,NA,NA,TRBJ2-2,TGTGCCAGCAGGACTCATGCGTACACCGGGGAGCTGTTTTTT,CASRTHAYTGELFF
TRBV6-1,NA,NA,TRBJ2-5,TGTGCCAGCAGTGAAGCGGGGGGGACCCAGTACTTC,CASSEAGGTQYF
TRBV6-5,NA,NA,TRBJ2-2,TGTGCCAGCACGCAGGGAAGTAACACCGGGGAGCTGTTTTTT,CASTQGSNTGELFF
TRBV5-1,NA,TRBD1,TRBJ1-1,TGCGCCAGCAGCCAACAGGGGGGGAACACTGAAGCTTTCTTT,CASSQQGGNTEAFF
TRBV2,NA,TRBD2,TRBJ2-5,TGTGCCAGCAGTGAGTTTCCAGCGGGAGGGCAAGAGACCCAGTACTTC,CASSEFPAGGQETQYF
TRBV6-5,NA,TRBD2,TRBJ2-7,TGTGCCAGCAGGGCCTCGGGGGGAGCCTACGAGCAGTACTTC,CASRASGGAYEQYF
TRBV2,NA,NA,TRBJ2-3,TGTGCCAGCAGTGAAGGGCAACGCACAGATACGCAGTATTTT,CASSEGQRTDTQYF
TRBV5-6,NA,NA,TRBJ2-5,TGTGCCAGCAGCTTGGGTAGTCAAGAGACCCAGTACTTC,CASSLGSQETQYF
TRBV7-8,NA,TRBD2,TRBJ2-5,TGTGCCAGCAGCGCCAATCTTGTAGGACTAGCGGCAGAGACCCAGTACTTC,CASSANLVGLAAETQYF
TRBV6-5,few,TRBD1,TRBJ2-7,TGTGCCAGCAGTTCCCGGGGACAGCTGGGCGAGCAGTACTTC,CASSSRGQLGEQYF